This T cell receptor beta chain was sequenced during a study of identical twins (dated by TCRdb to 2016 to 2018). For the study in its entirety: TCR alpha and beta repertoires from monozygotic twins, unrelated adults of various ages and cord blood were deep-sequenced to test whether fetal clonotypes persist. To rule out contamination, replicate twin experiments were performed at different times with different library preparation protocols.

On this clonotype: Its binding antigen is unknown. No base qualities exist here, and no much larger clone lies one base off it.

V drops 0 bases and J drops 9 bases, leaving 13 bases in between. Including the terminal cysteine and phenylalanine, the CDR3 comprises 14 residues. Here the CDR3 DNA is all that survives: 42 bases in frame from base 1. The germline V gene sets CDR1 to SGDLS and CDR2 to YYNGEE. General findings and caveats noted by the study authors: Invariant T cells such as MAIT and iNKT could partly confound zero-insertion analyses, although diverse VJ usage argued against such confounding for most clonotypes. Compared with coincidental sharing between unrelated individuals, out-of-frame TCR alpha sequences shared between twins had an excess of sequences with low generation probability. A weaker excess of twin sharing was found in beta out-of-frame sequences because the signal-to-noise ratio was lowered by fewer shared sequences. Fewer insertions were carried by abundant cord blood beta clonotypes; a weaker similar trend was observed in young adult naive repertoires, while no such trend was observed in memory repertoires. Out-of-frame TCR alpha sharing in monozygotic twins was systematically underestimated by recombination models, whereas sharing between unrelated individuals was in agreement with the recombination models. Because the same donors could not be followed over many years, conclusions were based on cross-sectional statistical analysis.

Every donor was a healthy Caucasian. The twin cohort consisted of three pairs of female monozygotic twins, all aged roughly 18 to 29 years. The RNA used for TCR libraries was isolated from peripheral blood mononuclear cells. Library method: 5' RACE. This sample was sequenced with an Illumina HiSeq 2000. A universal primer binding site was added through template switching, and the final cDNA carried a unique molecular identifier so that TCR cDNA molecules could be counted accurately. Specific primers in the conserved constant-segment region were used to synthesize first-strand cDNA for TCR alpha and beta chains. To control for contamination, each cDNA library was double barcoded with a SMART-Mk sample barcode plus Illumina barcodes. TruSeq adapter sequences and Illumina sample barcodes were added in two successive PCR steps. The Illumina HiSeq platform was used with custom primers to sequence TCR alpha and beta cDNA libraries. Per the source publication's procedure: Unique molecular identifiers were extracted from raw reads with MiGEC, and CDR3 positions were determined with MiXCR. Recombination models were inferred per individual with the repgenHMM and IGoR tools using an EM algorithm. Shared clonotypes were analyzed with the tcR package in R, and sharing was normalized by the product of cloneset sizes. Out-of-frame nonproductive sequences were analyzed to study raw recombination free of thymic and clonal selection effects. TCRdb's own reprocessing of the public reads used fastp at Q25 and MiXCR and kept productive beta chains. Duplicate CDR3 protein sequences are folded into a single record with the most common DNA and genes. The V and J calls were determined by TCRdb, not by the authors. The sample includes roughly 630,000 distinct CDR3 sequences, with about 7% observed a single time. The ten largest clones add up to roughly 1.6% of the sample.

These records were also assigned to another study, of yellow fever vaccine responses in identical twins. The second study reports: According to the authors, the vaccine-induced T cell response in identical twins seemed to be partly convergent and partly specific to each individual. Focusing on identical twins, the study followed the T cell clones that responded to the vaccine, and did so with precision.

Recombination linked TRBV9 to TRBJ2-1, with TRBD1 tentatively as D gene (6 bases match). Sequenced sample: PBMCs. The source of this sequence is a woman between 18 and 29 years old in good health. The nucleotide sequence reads TGTGCCAGCAGCGTAGGGTCAGGGGTATCTGAGCAGTTCTTC. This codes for CASSVGSGVSEQFF.